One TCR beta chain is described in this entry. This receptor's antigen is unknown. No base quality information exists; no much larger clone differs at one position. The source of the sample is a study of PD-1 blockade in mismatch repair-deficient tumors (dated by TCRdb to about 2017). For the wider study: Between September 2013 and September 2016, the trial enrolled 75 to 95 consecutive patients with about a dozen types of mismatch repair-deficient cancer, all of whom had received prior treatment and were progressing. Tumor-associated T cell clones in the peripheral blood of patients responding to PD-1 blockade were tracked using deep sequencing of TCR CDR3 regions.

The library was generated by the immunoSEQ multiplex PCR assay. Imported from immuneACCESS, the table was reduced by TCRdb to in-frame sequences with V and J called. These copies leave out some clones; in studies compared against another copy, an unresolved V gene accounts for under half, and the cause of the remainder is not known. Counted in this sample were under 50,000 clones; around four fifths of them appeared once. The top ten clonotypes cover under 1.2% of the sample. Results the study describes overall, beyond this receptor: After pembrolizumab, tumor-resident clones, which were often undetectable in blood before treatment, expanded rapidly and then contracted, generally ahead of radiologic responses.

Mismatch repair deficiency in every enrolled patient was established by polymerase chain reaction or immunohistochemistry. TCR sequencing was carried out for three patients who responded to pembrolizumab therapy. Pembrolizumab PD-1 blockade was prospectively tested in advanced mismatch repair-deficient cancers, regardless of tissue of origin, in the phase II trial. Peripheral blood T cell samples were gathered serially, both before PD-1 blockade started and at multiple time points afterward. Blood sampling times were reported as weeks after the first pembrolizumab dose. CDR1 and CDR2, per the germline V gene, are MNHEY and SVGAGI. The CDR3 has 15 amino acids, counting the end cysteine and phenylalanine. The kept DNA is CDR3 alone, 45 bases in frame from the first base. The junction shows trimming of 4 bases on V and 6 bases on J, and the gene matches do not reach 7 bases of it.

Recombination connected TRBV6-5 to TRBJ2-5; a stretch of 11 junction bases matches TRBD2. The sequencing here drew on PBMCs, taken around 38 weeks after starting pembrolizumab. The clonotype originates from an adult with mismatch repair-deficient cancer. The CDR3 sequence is CASSLLAGEGQTQYF. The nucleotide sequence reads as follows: TGTGCCAGCAGTTTACTAGCGGGAGAGGGTCAGACCCAGTACTTC.